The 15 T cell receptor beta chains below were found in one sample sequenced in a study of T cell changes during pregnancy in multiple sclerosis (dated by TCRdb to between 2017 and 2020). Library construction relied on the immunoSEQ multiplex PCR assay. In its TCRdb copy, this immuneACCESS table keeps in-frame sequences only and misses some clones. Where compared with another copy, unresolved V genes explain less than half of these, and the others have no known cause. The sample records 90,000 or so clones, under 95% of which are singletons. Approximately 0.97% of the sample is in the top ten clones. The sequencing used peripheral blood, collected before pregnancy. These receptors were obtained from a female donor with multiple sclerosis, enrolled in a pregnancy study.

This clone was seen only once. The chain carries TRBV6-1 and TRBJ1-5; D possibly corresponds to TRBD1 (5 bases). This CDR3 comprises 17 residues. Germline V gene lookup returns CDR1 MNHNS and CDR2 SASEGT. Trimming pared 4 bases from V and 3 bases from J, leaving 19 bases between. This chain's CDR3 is CASSAHGSRRVNQPQHF. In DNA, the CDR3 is TGTGCCAGCAGTGCTCATGGGTCTCGCAGGGTCAATCAGCCCCAGCATTTT.

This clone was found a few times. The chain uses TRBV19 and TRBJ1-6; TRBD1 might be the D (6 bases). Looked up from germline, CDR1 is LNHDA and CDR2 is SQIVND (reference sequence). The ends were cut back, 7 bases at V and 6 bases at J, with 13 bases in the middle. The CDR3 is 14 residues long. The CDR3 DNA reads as TGTGCCAGTACCACCGGGACAATTAATTCACCCCTCCACTTT. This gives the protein CASTTGTINSPLHF.

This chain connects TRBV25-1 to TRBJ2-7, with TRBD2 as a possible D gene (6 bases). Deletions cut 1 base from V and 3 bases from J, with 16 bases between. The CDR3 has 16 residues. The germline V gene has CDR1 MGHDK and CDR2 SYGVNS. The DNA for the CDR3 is TGTGCCAGCAGTGAATCACGGGCGGGGTCGAGCTACGAGCAGTACTTC. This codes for CASSESRAGSSYEQYF.

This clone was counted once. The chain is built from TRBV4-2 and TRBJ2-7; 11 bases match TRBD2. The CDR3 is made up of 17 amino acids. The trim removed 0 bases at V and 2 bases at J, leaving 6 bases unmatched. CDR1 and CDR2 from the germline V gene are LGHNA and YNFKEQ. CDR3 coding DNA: TGTGCCAGCAGCCAAGAGGCCATAGCGGGAGGGCCCTACGAGCAGTACTTC. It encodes CASSQEAIAGGPYEQYF.

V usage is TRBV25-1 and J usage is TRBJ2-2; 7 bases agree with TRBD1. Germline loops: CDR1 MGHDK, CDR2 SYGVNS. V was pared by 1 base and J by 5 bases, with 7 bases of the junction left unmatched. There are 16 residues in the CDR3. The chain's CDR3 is CASSEFGQGVTGELFF. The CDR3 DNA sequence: TGTGCCAGCAGTGAATTCGGGCAGGGGGTGACCGGGGAGCTGTTTTTT.

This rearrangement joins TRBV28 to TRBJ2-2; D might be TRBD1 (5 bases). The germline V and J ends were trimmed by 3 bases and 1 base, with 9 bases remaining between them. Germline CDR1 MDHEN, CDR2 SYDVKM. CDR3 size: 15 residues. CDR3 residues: CASSLGQGNTGELFF. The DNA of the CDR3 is TGTGCCAGCAGTTTGGGGCAGGGGAACACCGGGGAGCTGTTTTTT.

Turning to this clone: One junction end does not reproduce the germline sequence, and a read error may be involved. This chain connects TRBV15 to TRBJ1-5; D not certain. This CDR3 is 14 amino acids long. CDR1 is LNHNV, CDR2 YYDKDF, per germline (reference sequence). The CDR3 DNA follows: TGTGCCACCAACAGACGGGTAACGGGACAGCCCCAGCATTTT. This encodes CATNRRVTGQPQHF.

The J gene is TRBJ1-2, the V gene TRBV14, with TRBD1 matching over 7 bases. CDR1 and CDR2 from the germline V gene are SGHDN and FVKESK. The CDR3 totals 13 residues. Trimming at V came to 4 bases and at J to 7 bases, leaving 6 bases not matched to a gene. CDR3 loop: CASSLNKGAGYTF. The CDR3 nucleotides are TGTGCCAGCAGCCTCAACAAGGGGGCTGGCTACACCTTC.

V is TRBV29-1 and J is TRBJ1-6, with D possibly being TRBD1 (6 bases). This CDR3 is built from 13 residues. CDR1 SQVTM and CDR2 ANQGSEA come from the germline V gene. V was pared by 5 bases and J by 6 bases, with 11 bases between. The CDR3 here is CSVKDSPNSPLHF. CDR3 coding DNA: TGCAGCGTTAAGGACAGCCCTAATTCACCCCTCCACTTT.

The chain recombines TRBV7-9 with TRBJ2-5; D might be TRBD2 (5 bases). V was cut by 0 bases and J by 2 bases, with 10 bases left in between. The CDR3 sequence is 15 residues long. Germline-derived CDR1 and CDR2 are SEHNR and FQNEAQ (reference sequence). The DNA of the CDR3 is TGTGCCAGCAGCTTAGCGCGAGGGATTCAAGAGACCCAGTACTTC. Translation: CASSLARGIQETQYF.

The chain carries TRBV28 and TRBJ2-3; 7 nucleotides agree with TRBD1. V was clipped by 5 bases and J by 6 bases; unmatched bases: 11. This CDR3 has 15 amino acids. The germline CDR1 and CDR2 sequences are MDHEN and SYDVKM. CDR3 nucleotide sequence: TGTGCCAGCAGTCCCGGACAGGCCGGGTTGGATACGCAGTATTTT. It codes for CASSPGQAGLDTQYF.

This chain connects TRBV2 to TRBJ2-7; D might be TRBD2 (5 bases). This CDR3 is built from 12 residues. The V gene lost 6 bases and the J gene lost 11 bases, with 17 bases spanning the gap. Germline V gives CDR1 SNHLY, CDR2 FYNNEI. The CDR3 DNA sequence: TGTGCCAGCAGCGCGGACGGGGAAGATGAGTACTTC. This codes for CASSADGEDEYF.

CDR3 coding DNA: TGTGCCAGCAGTGAAGGACAGGGGGCCTACGAGCAGTACTTC. Amino acid sequence: CASSEGQGAYEQYF. The chain joins TRBV25-1 to TRBJ2-7; 10 positions agree with TRBD1. This CDR3 contains 14 residues. Trimming removed 2 bases from V and 2 bases from J; junction bases left unmatched: 0. The germline V gene encodes CDR1 MGHDK and CDR2 SYGVNS.

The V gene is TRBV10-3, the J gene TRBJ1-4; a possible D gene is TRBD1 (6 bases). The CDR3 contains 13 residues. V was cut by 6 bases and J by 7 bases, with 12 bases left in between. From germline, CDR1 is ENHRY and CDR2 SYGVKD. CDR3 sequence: CAISRQAGEKLFF. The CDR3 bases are TGTGCCATCAGCCGACAGGCTGGTGAAAAACTGTTTTTT.

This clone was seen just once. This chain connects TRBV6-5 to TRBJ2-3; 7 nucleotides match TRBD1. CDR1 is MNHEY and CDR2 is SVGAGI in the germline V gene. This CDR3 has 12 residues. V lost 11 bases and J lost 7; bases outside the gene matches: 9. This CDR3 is CAVGGTVYTQYF. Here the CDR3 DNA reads TGTGCCGTAGGGGGCACAGTATATACGCAGTATTTT.